These 21 T cell receptor beta chains were sequenced from one sample in a study of spatial heterogeneity in lung cancer. The time point was: blood at routine non-recurrence follow-up after resection. MiXCR was run by TCRdb on the 5' RACE reads, yielding one entry per CDR3 protein. The sample shows some 46,000 distinct CDR3 sequences, around 11% of them seen only once. Material: PBMCs, obtained at follow-up. These receptors originate from a male donor with early-stage non-small cell lung cancer.

Many counts were recorded for this clonotype. The chain combines TRBV20-1 with TRBJ2-7; the match to TRBD1 covers 10 bases. Unmatched junction bases numbered 7, after V lost 3 bases and J lost 5 bases. Germline-derived CDR1 and CDR2 are DFQATT and SNEGSKA (reference sequence). This CDR3 comprises 14 residues. The CDR3 loop reads CSARSRQGAHEQYF. The CDR3 DNA sequence: TGCAGTGCTAGGTCCAGACAGGGGGCCCACGAGCAGTACTTC.

The sample holds a few counts of this clonotype. The J gene is TRBJ2-4, the V gene TRBV6-1, with 7 bases fitting TRBD2. Germline trimming cut 3 bases from V and 0 bases from J; bases unmatched to any gene: 2. The CDR3 sequence is 15 residues long. Germline lookup yields CDR1 MNHNS and CDR2 SASEGT. The CDR3 DNA follows: TGTGCCAGCAGTGAGTCTAGCGGAGCCAAAAACATTCAGTACTTC. It codes for CASSESSGAKNIQYF.

The table lists this clonotype with many counts. The chain links TRBV29-1 to TRBJ2-1; D remains ambiguous. Trimming took 8 bases from V and 3 from J, leaving 17 bases between them. Per the germline V gene, CDR1 is SQVTM and CDR2 is ANQGSEA. The CDR3 is 14 residues long. CDR3 protein: CSPLRQVLYNEQFF. The CDR3 DNA sequence: TGCAGCCCCCTGAGGCAGGTCCTCTACAATGAGCAGTTCTTC.

This clonotype was recorded many times. CDR3 protein: CASSLRHSSTDTQYF. In nucleotides, the CDR3 is TGTGCCAGCAGCCTCAGACATTCTAGCACAGATACGCAGTATTTT. This rearrangement joins TRBV7-2 to TRBJ2-3; D call uncertain. V lost 5 bases and J lost 0, with 12 bases in between. The CDR3 is 15 residues long. Germline values: CDR1 SGHTA, CDR2 FQGNSA.

This clonotype was observed many times. The V call is TRBV6-2 or TRBV6-3, the J call TRBJ2-1, with 8 bases fitting TRBD1. The CDR3 length is 15 residues. Germline V lookup: CDR1 MNHEY, CDR2 SVGEGT. V was clipped by 4 bases and J by 2 bases; unmatched bases: 4. CDR3 loop: CASSFGQGPYNEQFF. The CDR3 nucleotides are TGTGCCAGCAGTTTCGGACAGGGTCCCTACAATGAGCAGTTCTTC.

This clonotype was seen at least ten times. The chain uses TRBV3-1 and TRBJ2-6, with D possibly being TRBD2 (6 bases). Trimming shortened V by 3 bases and J by 0 bases, and 9 bases separated the two germline ends. The CDR3 extends over 16 amino acids. CDR1 and CDR2 from the germline V gene are LGHDT and YNNKEL (reference sequence). The CDR3 DNA is TGTGCCAGCAGCCATCGGCGGGACTCTGGGGCCAACGTCCTGACTTTC. As protein: CASSHRRDSGANVLTF.

This clonotype was observed a handful of times. The CDR3: CSARTTSGEATGELFF. The CDR3 coding sequence is TGCAGTGCTAGGACCACTAGCGGGGAAGCCACCGGGGAGCTGTTTTTT. This rearrangement joins TRBV20-1 to TRBJ2-2; 10 nucleotides align to TRBD2. Germline V gives CDR1 DFQATT, CDR2 SNEGSKA (reference sequence). The V segment lost 3 bases and the J segment 4 bases; nucleotides outside the gene matches: 8. The CDR3 contains 16 residues.

This clonotype was picked up many times. V gene TRBV5-8 combines with J gene TRBJ1-1; D unresolved. The germline gives CDR1 SGHTS, CDR2 YDEGEE. CDR3 size: 11 residues. Trimming pared 5 bases from V and 5 bases from J, leaving 7 bases between. This CDR3 is CASRGTTEAFF. In DNA, the CDR3 is TGTGCCAGCAGGGGCACGACTGAAGCTTTCTTT.

This clonotype was observed at least ten times. The chain employs TRBV20-1 and TRBJ1-1; no clear D. The CDR3 has 14 residues. Germline CDR1 is DFQATT and CDR2 is SNEGSKA (reference sequence). V was clipped by 3 bases and J by 1 base, with 12 bases between them. This CDR3 is CSASPIGQNTEAFF. The CDR3 DNA follows: TGCAGTGCTAGCCCGATTGGGCAGAACACTGAAGCTTTCTTT.

This clonotype was recorded a few times. The chain carries TRBV7-3 and TRBJ2-1, with TRBD2 matching over 7 bases. The CDR3 consists of 12 residues. Germline loops: CDR1 SGHTA, CDR2 FQGTGA. With 4 bases clipped from V and 9 bases from J, the junction kept 3 bases outside the gene matches. The CDR3 DNA sequence: TGTGCCAGCAGCTCCCCGGGGGGTGAGCAGTTCTTC. Protein: CASSSPGGEQFF.

This clonotype has a handful of counts. The gene calls are TRBV12-3 or TRBV12-4 and TRBJ2-6; a weak D match, TRBD1 (6 bases). This CDR3 is built from 15 residues. V lost 6 bases, J lost 4 bases, and 13 bases lay in between. The CDR3 nucleotides are TGTGCCAGCAGCCCTGCAGGGGCCGGGGCCAACGTCCTGACTTTC. This translates into CASSPAGAGANVLTF.

This clonotype has at least ten counts. This sequence joins TRBV20-1 and TRBJ1-1; D is undetermined. There are 14 residues in the CDR3. Trimming pared 0 bases from V and 3 bases from J, leaving 11 bases between. Germline assignment: CDR1 DFQATT and CDR2 SNEGSKA (reference sequence). The CDR3 protein is CSAREGGGYTEAFF. Here the CDR3 DNA reads TGCAGTGCTAGAGAGGGTGGAGGGTACACTGAAGCTTTCTTT.

This clonotype was observed at least ten times. V and J are TRBV4-1 and TRBJ2-7; 11 positions match TRBD2. Losses at the gene ends were 1 base for V and 2 bases for J; bases not matched to a gene: 4. This CDR3 is built from 16 residues. Germline-derived CDR1 and CDR2 are MGHRA and YSYEKL. The CDR3 is CASSQARLAGTYEQYF. The CDR3 coding sequence is TGCGCCAGCAGCCAAGCCCGACTAGCGGGAACCTACGAGCAGTACTTC.

The chain is built from TRBV5-4 and TRBJ2-2; D ambiguous. The CDR3 is made up of 14 amino acids. From germline, CDR1 is SGHNT and CDR2 YYREEE (reference sequence). Trimming pared 4 bases from V and 7 bases from J, leaving 14 bases between. The CDR3: CASSPRPWDGELFF. CDR3 bases: TGTGCCAGCAGCCCCAGGCCCTGGGACGGGGAGCTGTTTTTT.

This clonotype was found many times. The V and J genes are TRBV6-5 and TRBJ2-2; TRBD1 matches at 7 bases. CDR3 length: 15 amino acids. Germline lookup yields CDR1 MNHEY and CDR2 SVGAGI. The junction had 2 bases not matched to a gene; V was cut back by 4 bases and J by 0 bases. CDR3 sequence: CASSFQGANTGELFF. CDR3 coding DNA: TGTGCCAGCAGTTTCCAGGGGGCGAACACCGGGGAGCTGTTTTTT.

This clonotype was counted between two and nine times. The chain uses TRBV7-9 and TRBJ2-2, with D possibly matching TRBD2 (6 bases). This CDR3 has 15 residues. Germline V gene data show CDR1 as SEHNR and CDR2 as FQNEAQ (reference sequence). V was pared by 5 bases and J by 6 bases, with 16 bases between. The CDR3 coding sequence is TGTGCCAGCAGCCCACTAGCTTTCGGATCCGGGGAGCTGTTTTTT. Translating it yields CASSPLAFGSGELFF.

This sequence joins TRBV4-2 and TRBJ2-2; D unclear. The CDR3 runs to 14 residues. V was clipped by 4 bases and J by 1 base, with 7 bases between them. Germline lookup yields CDR1 LGHNA and CDR2 YNFKEQ. CDR3 DNA: TGTGCCAGCAGCCTAGTACAGAACACCGGGGAGCTGTTTTTT. Translation: CASSLVQNTGELFF.

The V call is TRBV20-1, the J call TRBJ2-1; 10 bases fit TRBD2. The length of the CDR3 is 13 residues. Germline V gene lookup returns CDR1 DFQATT and CDR2 SNEGSKA (reference sequence). The CDR3 is CRAGGPNYNEQFF. The CDR3 coding sequence is TGCAGAGCGGGAGGGCCAAACTACAATGAGCAGTTCTTC.

This clonotype was seen a single time. The chain joins TRBV30 to TRBJ2-1, with 7 bases matching TRBD2. The V gene's germline CDR1 is GTSNPN and CDR2 SVGIG (reference sequence). The CDR3 runs 12 residues. CDR3 sequence reads: CASRDYNNEQFF. CDR3 DNA sequence: TGTGCTTCGCGGGACTACAACAATGAGCAGTTCTTC. Based on the CDR3 plus reference TRBV30 and TRBJ2-1, the full variable domain is SQTIHQWPATLVQPVGSPLSLECTVEGTSNPNLYWYRQAAGRGLQLLFYSVGIGQISSEVPQNLSASRPQDRQFILSSKKLLLSDSGFYLCASRDYNNEQFFGPGTRLTVL.

This clonotype has more than one count but fewer than ten. The chain employs TRBV7-2 and TRBJ2-1, with TRBD1 identical over 7 bases. The CDR3 consists of 15 residues. CDR1 is SGHTA, CDR2 FQGNSA, per germline. The J segment lost 3 bases and the V segment lost 3 bases, leaving 5 bases of the junction unmatched. CDR3 sequence: CASSLTGINYNEQFF. CDR3 DNA sequence: TGTGCCAGCAGCTTGACAGGGATTAACTACAATGAGCAGTTCTTC.

In this sample, this clonotype turned up many times. The chain carries TRBV27 and TRBJ2-3, with 11 nucleotides matching TRBD2. Germline assignment: CDR1 MNHEY and CDR2 SMNVEV (reference sequence). V was clipped by 9 bases and J by 2 bases; unmatched bases: 4. This CDR3 spans 14 amino acids. The DNA for the CDR3 is TGTGCCAGTAAGACTAGCGGGGCCACAGATACGCAGTATTTT. Translated, it gives CASKTSGATDTQYF.